Sequencing of this T cell receptor (beta chain) was carried out in a study of T cells after yellow fever vaccination. Study-level background: The SMART-Seq v4 Ultra Low Input method served to prepare the low-cell-number fractions. Findings and caveats of the study: Post-booster samples contained most primary-vaccination clones (approximately 96% CD4, about 90% CD8). Contaminating bulk clonotypes could be abundant in FACS-sorted repertoires.

This clonotype was picked up many times. Its target is unknown. V was clipped by 2 bases and J by 1 base, with 3 bases between them. The germline CDR1 and CDR2 sequences are KGHDR and SFDVKD. This CDR3 is 13 amino acids long. A process of 5'RACE template switching, which added a universal primer site and UMIs, was used to make TCR cDNA. MiXCR was run by TCRdb on the 5' RACE reads, yielding one entry per CDR3 protein. The sample records some 550,000 distinct CDR3 sequences, roughly 19% being singletons. The V gene is TRBV24-1, the J gene TRBJ2-3, with D unclear. Sequencing was performed on PBMCs, taken 15 days after the yellow fever booster vaccination. The TCR originated in a young man who received the YFV17D yellow fever vaccine. Written as DNA, the CDR3 is TGTGCCACCAGTGATTATGGCACAGATACGCAGTATTTT. Amino acids: CATSDYGTDTQYF.